This T cell receptor beta chain was found in a study of cytomegalovirus exposure and HLA in healthy donors. Germline V gene sequence: CDR1 SQVTM, CDR2 ANQGSEA. With 6 bases clipped from V and 1 base from J, the junction kept 9 bases outside the gene matches. The CDR3 totals 15 residues. The PCR contained 60 Vbeta and 13 Jbeta primers. The data were produced by immunoSEQ multiplex PCR, yet TCRdb's version contains in-frame clones alone and is incomplete. The sample includes around 150,000 clones, 70% to 90% seen only once; the top ten take almost 9.5%. This receptor was taken from a man aged 18 to 29 in good health and CMV-seropositive. The rearrangement joins TRBV29-1 to TRBJ2-5; TRBD1 agrees at 9 bases. Sequencing input: PBMCs. For the CDR3, the DNA is TGCAGCGTATACTACAGGGGGCGCCGCCAAGAGACCCAGTACTTC. Its translation is CSVYYRGRRQETQYF.